This T cell receptor beta chain appears in the sequencing data of a study of regulatory T cells in long-lasting Graves disease. Germline V gene data show CDR1 as SGHAT and CDR2 as FQNNGV. The CDR3 runs to 17 residues. Trimming took off 2 bases at V and 5 bases at J, with 22 bases between the two ends. CDR3-region Arm-PCR and iRepertoire HTBI primers produced the TCR beta libraries. TCRdb ran MiXCR on the multiplex PCR reads and lists one entry per CDR3 protein. This table holds roughly 450,000 distinct CDR3 sequences, less than 25% found once. Study-wide results and limits: Patients whose Graves' disease persisted exhibited lower TCR diversity than those newly diagnosed. Preferential use of TRBV28, TRBJ1-2 and TRBJ2-5 was seen in persistent disease. Clonotypes that were public and shared totalled 2,741 in persistent patients versus over 800 in new patients.

This clonotype was picked up many times. Its antigen is currently unknown. Time point denoted: persistent/refractory GD, antithyroid drugs over 5 years with positive TRAb. The TCR library was prepared using RNA isolated from PBMCs. This sample comprised peripheral blood mononuclear cells (PBMCs), obtained when the disease was refractory, from a patient treated with antithyroid drugs. The sequence came from a female donor with Graves disease. The gene calls are TRBV11-2 and TRBJ2-7; a possible D gene is TRBD1 (6 bases). CDR3 bases: TGTGCCAGCAGCTTACATCTCCGGGACAAATTCCGCGACGAGCAGTACTTC. This translates into CASSLHLRDKFRDEQYF. The full variable domain, rest sourced from reference TRBV11-2 and TRBJ2-7, is EAGVAQSPRYKIIEKRQSVAFWCNPISGHATLYWYQQILGQGPKLLIQFQNNGVVDDSQLPKDRFSAERLKGVDSTLKIQPAKLEDSAVYLCASSLHLRDKFRDEQYFGPGTRLTVT.